The 21 T cell receptor beta chains reported below all come from one sample, sequenced in a study of cytomegalovirus exposure and HLA in healthy donors. In the PCR, 60 Vbeta and 13 Jbeta primers were used. Generated by immunoSEQ multiplex PCR, the TCRdb table keeps only in-frame clones and is missing some. The table records tens of thousands of clones, over 65% of them present only once. Sequencing used PBMCs. The receptors originated from a man aged 45-60 years in good health and CMV-seropositive.

The rearrangement uses TRBV7-8 and TRBJ2-5, with D perhaps matching TRBD1 (6 bases). The germline CDR1 and CDR2 sequences are SGHVS and FQNEAQ. Trimming cost V 5 bases and J 4 bases, with 14 bases left between them. The CDR3 loop spans 14 amino acids. The CDR3 region has the DNA TGTGCCAGCAGCACGAACAGGGTTCGAGAGACCCAGTACTTC. It specifies CASSTNRVRETQYF.

In regard to this clone: Its ends do not fully match the called genes, so a read error is possible. The rearrangement uses TRBV6-1 and TRBJ2-7; 8 nucleotides line up with TRBD1. The CDR3 runs to 13 residues. The germline V gene encodes CDR1 MNHNS and CDR2 SASEGT. The CDR3 is CASSESSGQGFFF. The CDR3, as DNA: TGTGCCAGCAGTGAAAGCTCAGGACAGGGCTTTTTCTTC.

The CDR3 reads CASSPFAEGDTIYF. In DNA form, the CDR3 reads TGTGCCAGCTCACCATTTGCTGAGGGGGACACCATATATTTT. The chain combines TRBV18 with TRBJ1-3; possible D gene TRBD1, 6 bases. This CDR3 has 14 amino acids. Trimming stripped 2 bases from V and 8 bases from J, with 13 bases between. CDR1 and CDR2 from the germline V gene are KGHSH and LQKENI.

The chain employs TRBV19 and TRBJ2-1; TRBD2 aligns across 7 bases. V was pared by 5 bases and J by 6 bases, with 13 bases of the junction left unmatched. Per germline, CDR1 LNHDA and CDR2 SQIVND (reference sequence). There are 16 residues in the CDR3. CDR3 residues: CASSPAHASGLNEQFF. For the CDR3, the DNA is TGTGCCAGTAGTCCCGCGCACGCTAGCGGACTCAATGAGCAGTTCTTC.

J is TRBJ1-3 and V is TRBV6-1, with unresolved D. The germline V gene encodes CDR1 MNHNS and CDR2 SASEGT. V was pared by 6 bases and J by 1 base, with 10 bases between. This CDR3 has 14 amino acids. The CDR3 DNA reads TGTGCCAGCAGGGCTCCTTCTTCTGGAAACACCATATATTTT. It codes for CASRAPSSGNTIYF.

The gene calls are TRBV5-1 and TRBJ1-2, with D possibly being TRBD1 (6 bases). Trimming pared 0 bases from V and 6 bases from J, leaving 12 bases between. Per the germline V gene, CDR1 is SGHRS and CDR2 is YFSETQ. The CDR3 loop spans 14 amino acids. The CDR3 region has the DNA TGCGCCAGCAGCTTGGAGGGCAGGGGCGATGGCTACACCTTC. Translation gives CASSLEGRGDGYTF.

V usage is TRBV7-2 and J usage is TRBJ2-3; TRBD2 matches 7 bases. The CDR3 runs to 19 residues. Germline trimming cut 5 bases from V and 7 bases from J; bases unmatched to any gene: 24. Per the germline V gene, CDR1 is SGHTA and CDR2 is FQGNSA. CDR3 in amino acids: CASSPPSGLGAGPPYTQYF. The CDR3 DNA reads as TGTGCCAGCAGCCCCCCCAGCGGGTTAGGAGCGGGACCACCTTATACGCAGTATTTT.

The rearrangement links TRBV28 to TRBJ2-7; 9 bases agree with TRBD2. This CDR3 has 16 amino acids. Germline CDR1 reads MDHEN; CDR2 reads SYDVKM. The V segment lost 6 bases and the J segment 4 bases; nucleotides outside the gene matches: 13. CDR3 protein: CASSPEGREGHYEQYF. DNA for the CDR3: TGTGCCAGCAGCCCGGAGGGGCGGGAGGGCCATTACGAGCAGTACTTC.

The chain combines TRBV27 with TRBJ1-2, with 8 bases fitting TRBD1. CDR1 is MNHEY, CDR2 SMNVEV, per germline (reference sequence). CDR3 length: 16 residues. V shed 4 bases, J shed 0 bases, and the junction held 7 bases outside the gene matches. The chain's CDR3 is CASSSLTGVPNYGYTF. DNA of the CDR3: TGTGCCAGCAGTTCTTTGACAGGGGTTCCTAACTATGGCTACACCTTC.

As to this clone: At the DNA level, this CDR3 is encoded by other sequences in the same sample as well. The chain joins TRBV19 to TRBJ2-1, with D maybe TRBD1 (6 bases). V dropped 6 bases and J dropped 9 bases, with 21 bases sitting between them. The germline V gene has CDR1 LNHDA and CDR2 SQIVND (reference sequence). The CDR3 consists of 15 residues. The CDR3 bases are TGTGCCAGTAGCATGGGCCGTGGACAGTTGGTTGAGCAGTTCTTC. It yields the protein CASSMGRGQLVEQFF.

This clone was recorded a few times. The chain links TRBV4-1 to TRBJ2-7, with D possibly being TRBD2 (6 bases). This CDR3 contains 14 residues. CDR1 and CDR2 from the germline V gene are MGHRA and YSYEKL. Trimming left V 1 base short and J 2 bases short, with 9 bases between. The chain's CDR3 is CASSQGTTTYEQYF. For the CDR3, the DNA is TGCGCCAGCAGCCAAGGGACTACCACCTACGAGCAGTACTTC.

The chain has TRBV5-1 and TRBJ1-1; D may be TRBD1 (6 bases). The germline V gene has CDR1 SGHRS and CDR2 YFSETQ. V lost 1 base, J lost 5 bases, and 12 bases lay in between. The CDR3 has 14 amino acids. The CDR3 here is CASSLSGEGTEAFF. Here the CDR3 DNA reads TGCGCCAGCAGCTTGTCAGGGGAGGGTACTGAAGCTTTCTTT.

CDR3 in amino acids: CASSPPGLAGVLIYNEQFF. In DNA form, the CDR3 reads TGTGCCAGCAGCCCCCCGGGACTAGCGGGAGTATTAATCTACAATGAGCAGTTCTTC. The V and J genes are TRBV11-3 and TRBJ2-1; 14 bases align to TRBD2. The J segment lost 3 bases and the V segment lost 5 bases, leaving 12 bases of the junction unmatched. From germline, CDR1 is SGHNT and CDR2 YENEEA. The CDR3 is 19 residues long.

J is TRBJ1-5 and V is TRBV15; 7 nucleotides match TRBD1. The CDR3 is made up of 17 amino acids. The V gene's germline CDR1 is LNHNV and CDR2 YYDKDF (reference sequence). With V trimmed by 3 bases and J by 0 bases, 8 bases remained unmatched. The CDR3 region is CATSSGQDSNSNQPQHF. The CDR3 DNA follows: TGTGCCACCAGCAGCGGACAGGATAGTAATAGCAATCAGCCCCAGCATTTT.

The V gene is TRBV12-5, the J gene TRBJ1-2; 7 bases agree with TRBD1. There are 13 residues in the CDR3. V was clipped by 3 bases and J by 7 bases; unmatched bases: 5. CDR1 is LGHNT, CDR2 FRNRAP, per germline. CDR3 coding DNA: TGTGCTAGTGGTTTTGGCAGGGGGTTTGGCTACACCTTC. Translation: CASGFGRGFGYTF.

The CDR3 nucleotides are TGTGCCACCAATAGCGGGACCACAAACATTCAGTACTTC. This translates into CATNSGTTNIQYF. The chain employs TRBV6-5 and TRBJ2-4; 8 nucleotides agree with TRBD2. This CDR3 region has 13 residues. Germline CDR1 and CDR2: MNHEY and SVGAGI. Trimming took 10 bases from V and 6 from J; bases not matched to a gene: 8.

The J gene is TRBJ1-1, the V gene TRBV10-2; possible D gene TRBD1, 5 bases. Trimming left V 4 bases short and J 1 base short, with 10 bases between. Looked up from germline, CDR1 is WSHSY and CDR2 is SAAADI. This CDR3 is 14 amino acids long. CDR3 nucleotides: TGCGCCAGCAGTGGGGGGGTAGCGAACACTGAAGCTTTCTTT. Translation: CASSGGVANTEAFF.

The J gene is TRBJ2-1, the V gene TRBV5-1; 8 bases line up with TRBD2. Germline-derived CDR1 and CDR2 are SGHRS and YFSETQ. Germline trimming cut 2 bases from V and 7 bases from J; bases unmatched to any gene: 11. This CDR3 contains 16 residues. The CDR3 region has the DNA TGCGCCAGCAGCTTCTTCCGGGAGGGGCGAGGAAATGAGCAGTTCTTC. Amino acid sequence: CASSFFREGRGNEQFF.

Only a few counts were recorded for this clone. The gene calls are TRBV4-3 and TRBJ2-5, with 9 bases fitting TRBD2. V was pared by 0 bases and J by 5 bases, with 13 bases of the junction left unmatched. The CDR3 consists of 18 residues. Germline lookup yields CDR1 LGHNA and CDR2 YSLEER. CDR3 DNA sequence: TGCGCCAGCAGCCAAGATGGGGCGGGAGGGCGGGGATCGGAGACCCAGTACTTC. Translating it yields CASSQDGAGGRGSETQYF.

The chain combines TRBV15 with TRBJ2-1; D gene unclear. Germline loops: CDR1 LNHNV, CDR2 YYDKDF (reference sequence). V was cut by 0 bases and J by 8 bases, with 8 bases left in between. The CDR3 runs to 13 residues. DNA for the CDR3: TGTGCCACCAGCAGAGATCGCGGATATGAGCAGTTCTTC. This codes for CATSRDRGYEQFF.

The V call is TRBV5-6, the J call TRBJ2-7, with D perhaps matching TRBD1 (6 bases). Germline values: CDR1 SGHDT, CDR2 YYEEEE. Trimming cost V 3 bases and J 5 bases, with 21 bases left between them. The CDR3 is made up of 16 amino acids. CDR3 amino acids: CASSSTFKGQSHEQYF. The CDR3 DNA follows: TGTGCCAGCAGCTCGACATTTAAGGGACAAAGCCACGAGCAGTACTTC.